This T cell receptor beta chain appears in the sequencing data of a study of a mutant IDH1 vaccine in newly diagnosed glioma. The wider study: The start of vaccination came 4-6 weeks after radiotherapy alone, or with temozolomide cycles.

Generated by immunoSEQ multiplex PCR, the TCRdb table keeps only in-frame clones and is missing some. Among over 55,000 clones listed, about 81% were seen once. The CDR3 spans 16 residues. CDR1 and CDR2 from the germline V gene are KGHSH and LQKENI. V was shortened by 4 bases and J by 2 bases, with 16 bases between the two germline ends. The time point denotes: week 23, last vaccination. It was 300 ug of mutant IDH1 20-mer peptide that made up each vaccine dose, given with topical imiquimod. The donors had new WHO grade 3 or 4 astrocytomas; these were IDH1-mutant and ATRX-lost. Note on this clone: The antigen remains undetermined.

This specimen was PBMCs, taken from a glioma patient whose treatment included an IDH1 peptide vaccine. This TCR was sampled from a woman in her 40s with glioma. Some clones in this sample may be carry-over from other donors' samples. The chain joins TRBV18 to TRBJ2-3, with a weak D call TRBD2 (6 bases). The CDR3 bases are TGTGCCAGCTCACTCTTACTAGCTTATGCCACAGATACGCAGTATTTT. Its protein is CASSLLLAYATDTQYF.